The 27 T cell receptor beta chains given below trace back to one sample, sequenced in a study of OX40 agonist ivuxolimab in advanced cancers. Here immunoSEQ multiplex PCR was the method, and the copy in TCRdb shows in-frame clones only, minus some. The profile shows some 70,000 clones, 75% to 90% of them singletons. The sample consisted of CD4+ or CD8+ T cells sorted from blood, taken in a trial of the OX40 agonist ivuxolimab. Source of these receptors: an adult with an advanced solid tumor such as melanoma, head and neck, liver or kidney cancer.

The V gene is TRBV2, the J gene TRBJ2-7; D is ambiguous. Germline loops: CDR1 SNHLY, CDR2 FYNNEI. V dropped 7 bases and J dropped 0 bases, with 10 bases sitting between them. There are 13 residues in the CDR3. CDR3 in amino acids: CASIREGSYEQYF. DNA of the CDR3: TGTGCCAGCATAAGGGAAGGCTCCTACGAGCAGTACTTC.

The chain joins TRBV5-1 to TRBJ2-4, with 7 positions matching TRBD1. V lost 4 bases to trimming and J lost 6 bases; unmatched junction nucleotides: 4. The CDR3 contains 13 residues. Germline V gene data show CDR1 as SGHRS and CDR2 as YFSETQ. Here the CDR3 reads CASSPWDRNIQYF. In nucleotides, the CDR3 is TGCGCCAGCAGCCCCTGGGACAGAAACATTCAGTACTTC.

This CDR3 reads CASSLSTGLGQYF. In DNA form, the CDR3 reads TGTGCCAGCAGTTTATCGACAGGGTTGGGGCAGTACTTC. V usage is TRBV28 and J usage is TRBJ2-5; 7 bases align to TRBD1. V dropped 1 base and J dropped 11; count of bases not matched to a gene: 7. Germline V lookup: CDR1 MDHEN, CDR2 SYDVKM. CDR3 size: 13 residues. Combining the CDR3 with reference TRBV28 and TRBJ2-5 gives the whole variable domain DVKVTQSSRYLVKRTGEKVFLECVQDMDHENMFWYRQDPGLGLRLIYFSYDVKMKEKGDIPEGYSVSREKKERFSLILESASTNQTSMYLCASSLSTGLGQYFGPGTRLLVL.

CDR3 nucleotides: TGTGCCAGCAGTCCGGGGGACACCTACTATGGCTACACCTTC. It specifies CASSPGDTYYGYTF. The chain combines TRBV6-1 with TRBJ1-2; tentative D call: TRBD1 (6 bases). The V end lost 5 bases, the J end lost 3 bases, and 13 bases lay between the germline ends. Germline loops: CDR1 MNHNS, CDR2 SASEGT. This CDR3 spans 14 amino acids.

The chain links TRBV7-9 to TRBJ1-6; D unclear. CDR3 length equals 15 residues. Deletions cut 1 base from V and 10 bases from J, with 14 bases between. CDR1 is SEHNR, CDR2 FQNEAQ, per germline (reference sequence). The CDR3 nucleotides read TGTGCCAGCAGCTTAGATGGGGTGAGTCGATCACCCCTCCACTTT. The encoded protein is CASSLDGVSRSPLHF. Variable domain in full (rest from reference TRBV7-9 and TRBJ1-6): DTGVSQNPRHKITKRGQNVTFRCDPISEHNRLYWYRQTLGQGPEFLTYFQNEAQLEKSRLLSDRFSAERPKGSFSTLEIQRTEQGDSAMYLCASSLDGVSRSPLHFGNGTRLTVT.

This chain uses TRBV4-1 with TRBJ2-7; 8 bases are shared with TRBD2. CDR3 size: 14 residues. The ends lost 4 bases at V and 7 bases at J; junction bases unmatched: 9. Germline loops: CDR1 MGHRA, CDR2 YSYEKL. This chain's CDR3 is CASSPAGGLREQYF. The CDR3 nucleotides are TGCGCCAGCAGCCCCGCGGGGGGCCTTAGAGAGCAGTACTTC.

This clone occurred a few times. The gene calls are TRBV11-2 and TRBJ2-7, with a possible D match to TRBD2 (5 bases). The CDR3 has 15 residues. Trimming pared 3 bases from V and 0 bases from J, leaving 12 bases between. CDR1 is SGHAT and CDR2 is FQNNGV in the germline V gene. The CDR3 DNA reads as TGTGCCAGCAGCTTTGGCGGGTCGAACTCCTACGAGCAGTACTTC. Translated: CASSFGGSNSYEQYF. Based on the CDR3 plus reference TRBV11-2 and TRBJ2-7, the full variable domain is EAGVAQSPRYKIIEKRQSVAFWCNPISGHATLYWYQQILGQGPKLLIQFQNNGVVDDSQLPKDRFSAERLKGVDSTLKIQPAKLEDSAVYLCASSFGGSNSYEQYFGPGTRLTVT.

This chain uses TRBV18 with TRBJ2-1, with 9 positions matching TRBD1. Germline V gene data show CDR1 as KGHSH and CDR2 as LQKENI. With V trimmed by 3 bases and J by 1 base, 1 base remained unmatched. CDR3 length: 15 residues. In DNA form, the CDR3 reads TGTGCCAGCTCACCTGACAGGGGGTCCTACAATGAGCAGTTCTTC. This encodes CASSPDRGSYNEQFF.

Notes on this clone: The junction does not match germline at one end; this may be a read error. This chain links TRBV7-2 with TRBJ2-5; 9 positions agree with TRBD1. The germline CDR1 and CDR2 sequences are SGHTA and FQGNSA. This CDR3 region has 15 residues. The DNA for the CDR3 is TGTGCCAGCAGATTAGGAGTGGACAGGGGAGAGACCCAGTACTTC. Translating it yields CASRLGVDRGETQYF.

The chain links TRBV19 to TRBJ1-5; D is uncertain. V was cut by 3 bases and J by 1 base, with 7 bases left in between. CDR3 length equals 14 residues. The germline V gene encodes CDR1 LNHDA and CDR2 SQIVND (reference sequence). CDR3 DNA sequence: TGTGCCAGTAGTATTGGGAGAAGCAATCAGCCCCAGCATTTT. Translated, it gives CASSIGRSNQPQHF. The whole variable domain, remainder taken from reference TRBV19 and TRBJ1-5, is DGGITQSPKYLFRKEGQNVTLSCEQNLNHDAMYWYRQDPGQGLRLIYYSQIVNDFQKGDIAEGYSVSREKKESFPLTVTSAQKNPTAFYLCASSIGRSNQPQHFGDGTRLSIL.

This clone has just a few counts. V is TRBV10-1 and J is TRBJ1-2; no clear D gene. Germline V CDR1 and CDR2: WNHNN, SYGVQD (reference sequence). V shed 5 bases and J shed 3 bases, with 10 bases lying between them. This CDR3 is 13 amino acids long. The CDR3 loop reads CASSKGLDYGYTF. Here the CDR3 DNA reads TGCGCCAGCAGTAAAGGGTTAGACTATGGCTACACCTTC.

The V and J genes are TRBV6-5 and TRBJ2-7, with unresolved D. The CDR3 contains 15 residues. V was clipped by 4 bases and J by 0 bases, with 13 bases between them. CDR1 is MNHEY and CDR2 is SVGAGI in the germline V gene. The DNA for the CDR3 is TGTGCCAGCAGTTCCTCTTTAAGTAGCTCCTACGAGCAGTACTTC. Protein sequence: CASSSSLSSSYEQYF.

The chain employs TRBV28 and TRBJ1-5, with D uncertain. Per the germline V gene, CDR1 is MDHEN and CDR2 is SYDVKM. V was pared by 4 bases and J by 7 bases, with 5 bases between. The CDR3 sequence is 11 residues long. CDR3: CASSSGQPQHF. CDR3 DNA sequence: TGTGCCAGCAGTTCGGGGCAGCCCCAGCATTTT.

This chain connects TRBV7-9 to TRBJ2-2, with 7 bases fitting TRBD2. Germline V gene lookup returns CDR1 SEHNR and CDR2 FQNEAQ (reference sequence). With V trimmed by 3 bases and J by 6 bases, 4 bases remained unmatched. CDR3 length: 14 amino acids. The chain's CDR3 is CASSFAGAAGELFF. DNA of the CDR3: TGTGCCAGCAGCTTCGCGGGAGCTGCCGGGGAGCTGTTTTTT. The full variable domain, rest sourced from reference TRBV7-9 and TRBJ2-2, is DTGVSQNPRHKITKRGQNVTFRCDPISEHNRLYWYRQTLGQGPEFLTYFQNEAQLEKSRLLSDRFSAERPKGSFSTLEIQRTEQGDSAMYLCASSFAGAAGELFFGEGSRLTVL.

The gene calls are TRBV28 and TRBJ1-5; D may be TRBD1 (5 bases). Trimming took 5 bases from V and 1 from J, leaving 12 bases between them. The germline CDR1 and CDR2 sequences are MDHEN and SYDVKM. CDR3 length equals 15 residues. The CDR3 is CASSQGGWSNQPQHF. The CDR3 DNA follows: TGTGCCAGCAGTCAGGGCGGGTGGAGCAATCAGCCCCAGCATTTT.

The chain is built from TRBV19 and TRBJ2-3; maybe TRBD1 (6 bases). Germline lookup yields CDR1 LNHDA and CDR2 SQIVND (reference sequence). Trimming took off 5 bases at V and 0 bases at J, with 12 bases between the two ends. The CDR3 is made up of 15 amino acids. CDR3 DNA sequence: TGTGCCAGTAGTTCCCACAGGGTTAGCACAGATACGCAGTATTTT. Amino acids: CASSSHRVSTDTQYF. The full variable domain, in which reference TRBV19 and TRBJ2-3 provide the parts outside the CDR3, is DGGITQSPKYLFRKEGQNVTLSCEQNLNHDAMYWYRQDPGQGLRLIYYSQIVNDFQKGDIAEGYSVSREKKESFPLTVTSAQKNPTAFYLCASSSHRVSTDTQYFGPGTRLTVL.

The V gene is TRBV27, the J gene TRBJ1-4; D possibly corresponds to TRBD1 (5 bases). The CDR3 totals 15 residues. Germline CDR1 reads MNHEY; CDR2 reads SMNVEV (reference sequence). V lost 8 bases, J lost 0 bases, and 13 bases lay in between. CDR3 loop: CASSDTTATNEKLFF. DNA for the CDR3: TGTGCCAGCTCGGACACAACTGCAACTAATGAAAAACTGTTTTTT.

The rearrangement links TRBV6-5 to TRBJ2-1; D is unresolved. V lost 5 bases, J lost 8 bases, and 16 bases lay in between. Germline V lookup: CDR1 MNHEY, CDR2 SVGAGI. The CDR3 extends over 14 amino acids. For the CDR3, the DNA is TGTGCCAGCAGTGTAGGCGAGATCGTCGATGAGCAGTTCTTC. Translation: CASSVGEIVDEQFF.

The gene calls are TRBV11-2 and TRBJ1-2, with a possible D match to TRBD1 (5 bases). V lost 3 bases to trimming and J lost 8 bases, with 16 bases between them. The CDR3 runs to 14 residues. Looked up from germline, CDR1 is SGHAT and CDR2 is FQNNGV. The CDR3 DNA sequence: TGTGCCAGCAGCTTTCCCCGGCCAGGGTTGGGCTACACCTTC. Its translation: CASSFPRPGLGYTF.

This chain joins TRBV28 and TRBJ1-5; 10 bases are a match to TRBD1. The CDR3 has 15 residues. V shed 2 bases, J shed 7 bases, and the junction held 5 bases outside the gene matches. Germline V gene sequence: CDR1 MDHEN, CDR2 SYDVKM. This chain's CDR3 is CASSLDWGQGQPQHF. CDR3 nucleotides: TGTGCCAGCAGTTTAGATTGGGGACAGGGGCAGCCCCAGCATTTT.

The V gene is TRBV29-1, the J gene TRBJ2-5; a weak D match, TRBD2 (6 bases). V was pared by 6 bases and J by 5 bases, with 10 bases between. CDR1 and CDR2 from the germline V gene are SQVTM and ANQGSEA. This CDR3 has 11 amino acids. The DNA for the CDR3 is TGCAGCGTGGGGGGTCTGGAGACCCAGTACTTC. Amino acid sequence: CSVGGLETQYF.

V usage is TRBV30 and J usage is TRBJ1-2; D is possibly TRBD1 (6 bases). The CDR3 consists of 14 residues. Germline V gene data show CDR1 as GTSNPN and CDR2 as SVGIG (reference sequence). Trimming cost V 7 bases and J 1 base, with 16 bases left between them. CDR3 sequence: CAYPGRGLNYGYTF. Written as DNA, the CDR3 is TGTGCCTATCCGGGACGGGGGCTTAACTATGGCTACACCTTC.

Concerning this clone: Other nucleotide sequences in the sample specify the same CDR3. The chain recombines TRBV18 with TRBJ2-1; 7 nucleotides match TRBD2. With 3 bases clipped from V and 4 bases from J, the junction kept 3 bases outside the gene matches. Germline lookup yields CDR1 KGHSH and CDR2 LQKENI. The CDR3 length is 14 residues. The CDR3 region is CASSPQRGYNEQFF. The CDR3 nucleotides are TGTGCCAGCTCACCCCAGCGGGGATACAATGAGCAGTTCTTC.

The chain couples TRBV4-2 to TRBJ2-7; D may be TRBD1 or TRBD2 (5 bases each). Germline lookup yields CDR1 LGHNA and CDR2 YNFKEQ. V lost 6 bases, J lost 0 bases, and 12 bases lay in between. The CDR3 covers 14 residues. The CDR3 sequence is CASRGTESSYEQYF. The CDR3 bases are TGTGCCAGCAGGGGGACGGAAAGCTCCTACGAGCAGTACTTC.

This chain uses TRBV7-2 with TRBJ1-6, with D maybe TRBD1 (5 bases). Trimming stripped 1 base from V and 6 bases from J, with 7 bases between. The CDR3 totals 14 residues. Germline-derived CDR1 and CDR2 are SGHTA and FQGNSA. Written as DNA, the CDR3 is TGTGCCAGCAGCTTAGGTGGGGGTAATTCACCCCTCCACTTT. Translating it yields CASSLGGGNSPLHF. Based on the CDR3 plus reference TRBV7-2 and TRBJ1-6, the full variable domain is GAGVSQSPSNKVTEKGKDVELRCDPISGHTALYWYRQSLGQGLEFLIYFQGNSAPDKSGLPSDRFSAERTGGSVSTLTIQRTQQEDSAVYLCASSLGGGNSPLHFGNGTRLTVT.

The chain has TRBV28 and TRBJ1-5; D gene uncertain. The V gene's germline CDR1 is MDHEN and CDR2 SYDVKM. Deletions cut 8 bases from V and 2 bases from J, with 16 bases between. There are 15 residues in the CDR3. The CDR3 DNA sequence: TGTGCCAGCCGGCAGACCTGGGCTGGCAATCAGCCCCAGCATTTT. Its protein product is CASRQTWAGNQPQHF.

The rearrangement joins TRBV28 to TRBJ2-7, with 10 bases aligning to TRBD2. The CDR3 covers 17 residues. The ends lost 4 bases at V and 0 bases at J; junction bases unmatched: 9. CDR1 is MDHEN and CDR2 is SYDVKM in the germline V gene. This CDR3 is CASSSGIGLADSYEQYF. Here the CDR3 DNA reads TGTGCCAGCAGTTCTGGAATAGGACTAGCGGACTCCTACGAGCAGTACTTC.